This T cell receptor beta chain was obtained from a study of OX40 agonist ivuxolimab in advanced cancers. Study overall: Ivuxolimab, an antibody that agonizes OX40 (CD134), was administered to the patients. Dose-escalation patients had hepatocellular carcinoma, melanoma, renal cell or head and neck cancer. Earlier anti-PD-1, anti-PD-L1 or anti-CTLA-4 therapy was permitted; under 50% had received some.

CDR3 length equals 14 residues. The ends lost 3 bases at V and 7 bases at J; junction bases unmatched: 11. The germline gives CDR1 GTSNPN, CDR2 SVGIG (reference sequence). The method was immunoSEQ multiplex PCR; TCRdb's version includes in-frame clones alone and lacks a portion of them. The sample shows approximately 60,000 clones, around 84% of them seen only once. The sample here was CD4+ or CD8+ T cells sorted from blood, taken in a trial of the OX40 agonist ivuxolimab. The V and J genes are TRBV30 and TRBJ2-7; 8 positions match TRBD2. This TCR was recovered from an adult with an advanced solid tumor such as melanoma, head and neck, liver or kidney cancer. CDR3 sequence reads: CAWREAGGHYEQYF. In DNA form, the CDR3 reads TGTGCCTGGAGGGAGGCGGGGGGACATTATGAGCAGTACTTC.